This T cell receptor (beta chain) emerged from a study of intratumoral heterogeneity in liver cancer. Looking at the study overall: In the full cohort of roughly 14 patients, the median age was nearly 65 years and the majority of patients were male. Of the 71 multiregional samples collected from 14 HCC patients in the overall cohort, 51 were tumoral regions and about 20 were adjacent nontumoral regions. RNA-seq, DNA sequencing, TCR-seq and SNP array data from multiple regions of hepatocellular carcinoma specimens were combined in the study to investigate intratumor heterogeneity. The research as a whole found: Limitations acknowledged by the authors included a relatively low number of patients and under-sampled representation of tumor-infiltrating lymphocytes. Overall T cell clonality did not differ significantly between tumor regions within either sequenced patient. In every sequenced patient, tumor region b showed significantly fewer unique T-cell clonal expansions than tumor region a. TCR sequencing reportedly confirmed RNA-seq-based estimates of regional differences in tumor-infiltrating lymphocyte burden.

Taken from cysteine to phenylalanine, the CDR3 has 16 residues. Only the CDR3 DNA is retained, 48 bases long and in frame from the first base. The germline V gene (reference sequence) supplies CDR1 SEHNR and CDR2 FQNEAQ. Relative to germline, V is 5 bases shorter and J is 0 bases shorter, with 17 bases between their ends. Samples labelled H came from distinct, geographically separated regions of the hepatocellular carcinoma nodule. All patients had early-stage hepatocellular carcinoma and received no therapy before surgical resection. No macroscopic evidence of necrosis or hemorrhage was present in the sampled areas. Multiple regions from two patients underwent TCR sequencing (ImmunoSeq). Frozen resection tissue samples were collected at least 1 cm apart from each other. Genomic DNA was extracted from bulk tissue using the DNeasy blood and tissue kit. The immunoSEQ assay was used to sequence TCR beta chain CDR3 regions from genomic DNA. Primers annealing to V and J segments amplified rearranged VDJ segments. Per the authors' processing: The ImmunoSeq Analyzer software was used to compute clonality and richness metrics. Clones with differential abundance between regions were identified with Fisher's exact test combined with a beta-binomial method for additional stringency. As stored in TCRdb, this immuneACCESS dataset retains in-frame rearrangements with V and J assigned. A fraction of the clones does not appear; measured against another copy, unresolved V genes explain less than half of the discrepancy, and the remainder lacks a known reason. From that table come the V and J calls and clone size; the DNA was used to work out D and trimming. The table for this sample lists thousands of clones; about three fifths of them were counted only once. Together, the top ten hold approximately 13% of the sample.

Points on this clone: Its cognate antigen has yet to be identified. Base qualities are not at hand, and no much larger clone is one base apart.

The chain is made from TRBV7-9 and TRBJ2-7, with the D gene too uncertain to name. Sequenced material: tumor tissue, taken before any cancer treatment. This receptor was identified in a man between 65 and 85 years old with hepatocellular carcinoma. This receptor carries the CDR3 CASSAPGIASSYEQYF. The DNA sequence follows: TGTGCCAGCAGCGCCCCCGGTATTGCGAGCTCCTACGAGCAGTACTTC.